Detailed here is one T cell receptor (beta chain). Its antigen is currently unknown. The V gene's germline CDR1 is MGHRA and CDR2 YSYEKL. The CDR3 sequence is 14 residues long. V lost 1 base to trimming and J lost 10 bases, with 13 bases between them. The PCR used 60 Vbeta and 13 Jbeta primers. Method: immunoSEQ multiplex PCR; TCRdb's copy keeps in-frame clones and lacks some. The table shows under 200,000 clones, with about 80% occurring only once. These data belong to a study of cytomegalovirus exposure and HLA in healthy donors. General study points: Apart from CMV serostatus, no immune exposure information was available. In vitro assays verified that a few CMV-associated chains recognized CMV antigens specifically.

This chain connects TRBV4-1 to TRBJ1-4; perhaps TRBD1 as D (5 bases). The sample taken for sequencing was PBMCs. The sequence was collected from a woman in her fifties or sixties in good health and CMV-seronegative. CDR3 residues: CASSQGPRGGKLFF. CDR3 bases: TGCGCCAGCAGCCAAGGTCCCCGGGGGGGAAAACTGTTTTTT.